Below are 25 T cell receptor beta chains sequenced from a single sample in a study of blood T cells in healthy people across ages. A second PCR, run for roughly 7 to 11 cycles, used a sample-barcoded 5' primer plus a J-beta primer mix. TCRdb re-analysed the 5' RACE reads in MiXCR, keeping a single row per CDR3 protein. Of approximately 2,000,000 distinct CDR3 sequences in the sample, 35% to 50% are singletons; the top ten hold roughly 24%. The specimen sequenced was blood. All receptors come from a human donor in good health.

This chain connects TRBV19 to TRBJ1-1; maybe TRBD1 (5 bases). This CDR3 contains 13 residues. Per the germline V gene, CDR1 is LNHDA and CDR2 is SQIVND (reference sequence). Trimming left V 7 bases short and J 1 base short, with 10 bases between. The DNA of the CDR3 is TGTGCCAGTATGACAAGGGGGAACACTGAAGCTTTCTTT. This codes for CASMTRGNTEAFF. Variable domain in full (rest from reference TRBV19 and TRBJ1-1): DGGITQSPKYLFRKEGQNVTLSCEQNLNHDAMYWYRQDPGQGLRLIYYSQIVNDFQKGDIAEGYSVSREKKESFPLTVTSAQKNPTAFYLCASMTRGNTEAFFGQGTRLTVV.

The chain couples TRBV2 to TRBJ2-1, with TRBD1 matching 9 bases. CDR3 length: 15 amino acids. V was pared by 10 bases and J by 3 bases, with 10 bases of the junction left unmatched. Germline V CDR1 and CDR2: SNHLY, FYNNEI. The CDR3 protein is CAKKPGQGRYNEQFF. CDR3 in DNA: TGTGCCAAGAAACCGGGACAGGGTCGCTACAATGAGCAGTTCTTC.

This clonotype was recorded a few times. The CDR3 DNA sequence: TGTGCCAGCAGTGAAGATGACAGTAGCACAGATACGCAGTATTTT. Amino acid sequence: CASSEDDSSTDTQYF. V usage is TRBV6-1 and J usage is TRBJ2-3, with D maybe TRBD1 (5 bases). CDR1 and CDR2 (germline): MNHNS, SASEGT. The CDR3 totals 15 residues. The V gene lost 1 base and the J gene lost 0 bases, with 8 bases spanning the gap.

This clonotype has more than one count but fewer than ten. The gene calls are TRBV6-2 or TRBV6-3 and TRBJ2-3; TRBD2 matches at 10 bases. CDR1 and CDR2 (germline): MNHEY, SVGEGT. V lost 3 bases to trimming and J lost 2 bases; unmatched junction nucleotides: 5. The CDR3 covers 16 residues. CDR3: CASSYNSGGATDTQYF. DNA of the CDR3: TGTGCCAGCAGTTATAACAGCGGGGGGGCCACAGATACGCAGTATTTT.

The CDR3, as DNA: TGTGCCGGCTGGTATACCAATGAGCAGTTCTTC. Protein: CAGWYTNEQFF. J is TRBJ2-1 and V is TRBV2, with unresolved D. The CDR3 covers 11 residues. V lost 11 bases, J lost 6 bases, and 11 bases lay in between. Germline values: CDR1 SNHLY, CDR2 FYNNEI.

The chain uses TRBV7-2 and TRBJ2-3, with 7 positions matching TRBD2. Germline V CDR1 and CDR2: SGHTA, FQGNSA. J was trimmed by 2 bases and V by 5 bases; bases with no gene match: 4. The CDR3 is made up of 14 amino acids. Here the CDR3 reads CASSNGLVTDTQYF. The DNA of the CDR3 is TGTGCCAGCAGCAACGGACTAGTCACAGATACGCAGTATTTT. The entire variable domain, with the rest obtained from reference TRBV7-2 and TRBJ2-3, is as follows: GAGVSQSPSNKVTEKGKDVELRCDPISGHTALYWYRQSLGQGLEFLIYFQGNSAPDKSGLPSDRFSAERTGGSVSTLTIQRTQQEDSAVYLCASSNGLVTDTQYFGPGTRLTVL.

The chain joins TRBV6-2 or TRBV6-3 to TRBJ2-4; 12 bases are shared with TRBD1. The assigned J gene may be wrong: the sequence end matches TRBJ2-7 better. Germline lookup yields CDR1 MNHEY and CDR2 SVGEGT. This CDR3 has 17 amino acids. CDR3 loop: CASSYLSGTGGRHEQYF. The CDR3, as DNA: TGTGCCAGCAGTTACCTCTCGGGGACAGGGGGCCGCCACGAGCAGTACTTC.

V is TRBV4-2 and J is TRBJ1-2, with D possibly matching TRBD1 (5 bases). The germline V gene encodes CDR1 LGHNA and CDR2 YNFKEQ. This CDR3 has 17 amino acids. The germline V and J ends were trimmed by 8 bases and 4 bases, with 26 bases remaining between them. CDR3 bases: TGTGCCAGCCGCGCCATAACACAGGAATCGAGAGGCTATGGCTACACCTTC. It is translated as CASRAITQESRGYGYTF.

A few counts support this clonotype. The CDR3 loop reads CASSETLTAGYTF. CDR3 in DNA: TGTGCCAGCAGTGAAACGCTCACAGCTGGCTACACCTTC. The chain combines TRBV2 with TRBJ1-2; D is unclear. CDR1 is SNHLY, CDR2 FYNNEI, per germline. The CDR3 length is 13 residues. With 2 bases removed from V and 7 bases from J, the gap between germline ends came to 11 bases.

The chain joins TRBV5-1 to TRBJ2-1; 10 bases are a match to TRBD2. The CDR3 sequence is 13 residues long. V was pared by 5 bases and J by 7 bases, with 3 bases of the junction left unmatched. Per the germline V gene, CDR1 is SGHRS and CDR2 is YFSETQ. The CDR3 sequence: CASRTTSGNEQFF. CDR3 nucleotides: TGCGCCAGCAGGACGACTAGCGGGAATGAGCAGTTCTTC.

The J gene is TRBJ2-3, the V gene TRBV5-1, with TRBD1 identical over 9 bases. Germline CDR1 and CDR2: SGHRS and YFSETQ. Trimming at V came to 2 bases and at J to 3 bases, leaving 7 bases not matched to a gene. The CDR3 is made up of 16 amino acids. DNA of the CDR3: TGCGCCAGCAGCTTCACAGGGGGCAGGAGGACAGATACGCAGTATTTT. Translated, it gives CASSFTGGRRTDTQYF.

This clonotype has only a few counts. This chain joins TRBV5-6 and TRBJ2-3; maybe TRBD2 (5 bases). Germline CDR1 and CDR2: SGHDT and YYEEEE. V was pared by 1 base and J by 2 bases, with 11 bases between. The CDR3 sequence is 15 residues long. The CDR3 DNA is TGTGCCAGCAGCTTGAGCCTAGCCTTCACAGATACGCAGTATTTT. Translating it yields CASSLSLAFTDTQYF.

This clonotype was detected a few times. The genes are TRBV10-3 and TRBJ2-1, with D possibly being TRBD1 or TRBD2 (5 bases each). The CDR3 runs 14 residues. CDR1 and CDR2 from the germline V gene are ENHRY and SYGVKD. The V end was cut by 2 bases, the J end by 5 bases, with 10 bases between. CDR3 nucleotide sequence: TGTGCCATCAGTGAGGGGACGGGTAACAATGAGCAGTTCTTC. This encodes CAISEGTGNNEQFF.

This clonotype was seen at least ten times. This chain joins TRBV29-1 and TRBJ2-3, with a possible D match to TRBD2 (6 bases). Germline V lookup: CDR1 SQVTM, CDR2 ANQGSEA. This CDR3 has 10 residues. The V gene lost 7 bases and the J gene lost 5 bases, with 7 bases spanning the gap. Written as DNA, the CDR3 is TGCAGCGCGGAGGGAGATACGCAGTATTTT. The encoded protein is CSAEGDTQYF.

This chain uses TRBV6-1 with TRBJ1-6; D not resolved. Germline V lookup: CDR1 MNHNS, CDR2 SASEGT. Trimming left V 6 bases short and J 3 bases short, with 18 bases between. The CDR3 runs to 17 residues. CDR3 nucleotides: TGTGCCAGCAGCCGTAAGTGGGCCGACTTCTATAATTCACCCCTCCACTTT. Its translation: CASSRKWADFYNSPLHF.

The genes are TRBV28 and TRBJ2-3; 8 bases match TRBD2. The CDR3 has 14 residues. In germline, CDR1 is MDHEN, CDR2 SYDVKM. Trimming at V came to 10 bases and at J to 1 base, leaving 7 bases not matched to a gene. DNA for the CDR3: TGTGCCACCGAGCCGGGACTAGGCACAGATACGCAGTATTTT. Translation: CATEPGLGTDTQYF. The variable domain in full, with the rest retrieved from reference TRBV28 and TRBJ2-3, is DVKVTQSSRYLVKRTGEKVFLECVQDMDHENMFWYRQDPGLGLRLIYFSYDVKMKEKGDIPEGYSVSREKKERFSLILESASTNQTSMYLCATEPGLGTDTQYFGPGTRLTVL.

There are a few counts of this clonotype. This sequence joins TRBV9 and TRBJ2-5; 8 bases map to TRBD2. CDR1 is SGDLS and CDR2 is YYNGEE in the germline V gene. V gave up 4 bases and J gave up 5 bases; unmatched junction bases: 10. The CDR3 contains 15 residues. The CDR3 DNA reads TGTGCCAGCAGCCCCAGGGGCGGGGGGTTGGAGACCCAGTACTTC. As protein: CASSPRGGGLETQYF.

V gene TRBV13 combines with J gene TRBJ1-2; maybe TRBD1 (6 bases). The CDR3 runs to 15 residues. With 1 base removed from V and 7 bases from J, the gap between germline ends came to 16 bases. Germline assignment: CDR1 PRHDT and CDR2 FYEKMQ (reference sequence). This CDR3 is CASSLDGGSSSGYTF. The CDR3 nucleotides read TGTGCCAGCAGCTTAGACGGGGGCTCATCCTCTGGCTACACCTTC. Supplemented by reference TRBV13 and TRBJ1-2, the full variable domain reads AAGVIQSPRHLIKEKRETATLKCYPIPRHDTVYWYQQGPGQDPQFLISFYEKMQSDKGSIPDRFSAQQFSDYHSELNMSSLELGDSALYFCASSLDGGSSSGYTFGSGTRLTVV.

The V call is TRBV27, the J call TRBJ2-7; D unclear. Between the trimmed V and J ends, which lost 7 bases and 3 bases, there was a span of 16 bases. Germline V gene lookup returns CDR1 MNHEY and CDR2 SMNVEV (reference sequence). CDR3 length equals 14 residues. The CDR3 DNA sequence: TGTGCCAGCAATCCCGGCACCAACTACTACGAGCAGTACTTC. Amino acids: CASNPGTNYYEQYF.

The chain has TRBV7-2 and TRBJ1-2; 10 bases agree with TRBD1. Per germline, CDR1 SGHTA and CDR2 FQGNSA. V was pared by 7 bases and J by 4 bases, with 6 bases of the junction left unmatched. The CDR3 has 14 amino acids. This CDR3 reads CASIWTGGSYGYTF. The CDR3 nucleotides read TGTGCCAGCATCTGGACAGGGGGTAGCTATGGCTACACCTTC.

This clonotype was observed a handful of times. The chain combines TRBV7-2 with TRBJ2-1; D gene ambiguous. The CDR3 has 13 residues. V was cut by 9 bases and J by 4 bases, with 13 bases left in between. Looked up from germline, CDR1 is SGHTA and CDR2 is FQGNSA. The CDR3, as DNA: TGTGCCAGGGAAGATGAGGCATACAATGAGCAGTTCTTC. The encoded protein is CAREDEAYNEQFF. Drawing the rest from reference TRBV7-2 and TRBJ2-1, the complete variable domain is GAGVSQSPSNKVTEKGKDVELRCDPISGHTALYWYRQSLGQGLEFLIYFQGNSAPDKSGLPSDRFSAERTGGSVSTLTIQRTQQEDSAVYLCAREDEAYNEQFFGPGTRLTVL.

This clonotype was observed a handful of times. The gene calls are TRBV4-3 and TRBJ1-1; TRBD1 might be the D (6 bases). This CDR3 has 16 amino acids. Germline assignment: CDR1 LGHNA and CDR2 YSLEER. Trimming removed 1 base from V and 3 bases from J, with 15 bases in between. The CDR3 protein is CASSQGATGLHTEAFF. CDR3 sequence (DNA): TGCGCCAGCAGCCAAGGGGCAACAGGGCTTCACACTGAAGCTTTCTTT.

J is TRBJ2-4 and V is TRBV9, with a weak D call TRBD2 (6 bases). Germline loops: CDR1 SGDLS, CDR2 YYNGEE. Trimming cost V 0 bases and J 9 bases, with 19 bases left between them. This CDR3 region has 16 residues. The DNA for the CDR3 is TGTGCCAGCAGCGTAGCCCCACTAGCCACTAGGAGCATTCAGTACTTC. Translation gives CASSVAPLATRSIQYF.

Of note for this clonotype: One end of the junction is discordant with germline, which a read error may explain. The J gene is TRBJ2-1, the V gene TRBV4-2, with 7 bases fitting TRBD2. This CDR3 region has 16 residues. Germline-derived CDR1 and CDR2 are LGHNA and YNFKEQ. CDR3 residues: CASSRGRGSSYNGQFF. The CDR3 DNA reads as TGTGCCAGCAGCCGCGGGAGAGGGAGCTCCTACAATGGGCAGTTCTTC.

The V gene is TRBV7-8, the J gene TRBJ2-3; 11 bases match TRBD2. The V gene end was trimmed by 5 bases and the J gene end by 3 bases; junction bases not matched to a gene: 4. The CDR3 consists of 15 residues. Per germline, CDR1 SGHVS and CDR2 FQNEAQ. The DNA of the CDR3 is TGTGCCAGCAGCAATAGCGGGGGGGGTACAGATACGCAGTATTTT. Translated: CASSNSGGGTDTQYF. The full variable domain, with the rest looked up from reference TRBV7-8 and TRBJ2-3, is GAGVSQSPRYKVAKRGQDVALRCDPISGHVSLFWYQQALGQGPEFLTYFQNEAQLDKSGLPSDRFFAERPEGSVSTLKIQRTQQEDSAVYLCASSNSGGGTDTQYFGPGTRLTVL.